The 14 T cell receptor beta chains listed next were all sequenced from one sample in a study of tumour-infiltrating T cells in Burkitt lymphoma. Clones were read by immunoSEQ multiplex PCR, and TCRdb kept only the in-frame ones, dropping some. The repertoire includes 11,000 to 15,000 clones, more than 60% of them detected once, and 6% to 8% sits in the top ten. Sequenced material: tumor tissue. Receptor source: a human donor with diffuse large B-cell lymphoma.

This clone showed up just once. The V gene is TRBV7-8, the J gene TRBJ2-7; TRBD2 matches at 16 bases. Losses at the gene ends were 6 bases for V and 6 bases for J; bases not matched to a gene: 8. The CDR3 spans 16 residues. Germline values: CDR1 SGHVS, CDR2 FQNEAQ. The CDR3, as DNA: TGTGCCAGCAGACCGGGACTAGCGGGAGGGTTGAGCGAGCAGTACTTC. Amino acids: CASRPGLAGGLSEQYF.

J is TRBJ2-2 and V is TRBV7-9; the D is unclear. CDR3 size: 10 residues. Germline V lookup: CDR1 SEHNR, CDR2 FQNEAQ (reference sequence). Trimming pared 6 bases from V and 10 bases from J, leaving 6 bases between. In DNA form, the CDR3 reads TGTGCCAGCAGTTACCTGGAGCTGTTTTTT. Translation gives CASSYLELFF.

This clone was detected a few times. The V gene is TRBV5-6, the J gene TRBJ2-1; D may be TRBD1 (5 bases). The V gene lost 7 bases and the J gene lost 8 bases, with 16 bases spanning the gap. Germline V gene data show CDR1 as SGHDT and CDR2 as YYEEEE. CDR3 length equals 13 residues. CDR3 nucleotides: TGTGCCAGCGGCACACCAGGGTTCTATGAGCAGTTCTTC. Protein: CASGTPGFYEQFF.

CDR3 nucleotide sequence: TGTGCCAGCAGTTTAGGCCAACAGGGGAAGCAGTACGTC. Protein: CASSLGQQGKQYV. The rearrangement uses TRBV28 and TRBJ2-7; 7 bases are a match to TRBD1. In germline, CDR1 is MDHEN, CDR2 SYDVKM. The CDR3 has 13 amino acids. J lost 8 bases, V lost 2 bases, and 6 bases had no gene match.

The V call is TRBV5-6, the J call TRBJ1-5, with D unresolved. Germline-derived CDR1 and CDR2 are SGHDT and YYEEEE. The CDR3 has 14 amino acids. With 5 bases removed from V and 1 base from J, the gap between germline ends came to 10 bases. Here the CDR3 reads CASSYVGSNQPQHF. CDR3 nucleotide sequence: TGTGCCAGCAGTTACGTAGGGAGCAATCAGCCCCAGCATTTT.

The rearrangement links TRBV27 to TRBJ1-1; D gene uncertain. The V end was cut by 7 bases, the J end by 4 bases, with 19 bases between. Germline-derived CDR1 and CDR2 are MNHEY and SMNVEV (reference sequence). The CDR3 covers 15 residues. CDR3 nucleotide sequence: TGTGCCAGCATCTCACCGGGTCAACTAAGCACTGAAGCTTTCTTT. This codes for CASISPGQLSTEAFF.

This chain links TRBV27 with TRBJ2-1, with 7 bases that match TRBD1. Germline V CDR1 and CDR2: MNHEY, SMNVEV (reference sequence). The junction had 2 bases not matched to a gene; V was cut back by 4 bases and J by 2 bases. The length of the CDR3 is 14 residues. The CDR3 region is CASSWTGTYNEQFF. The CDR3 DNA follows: TGTGCCAGCAGTTGGACAGGAACCTACAATGAGCAGTTCTTC.

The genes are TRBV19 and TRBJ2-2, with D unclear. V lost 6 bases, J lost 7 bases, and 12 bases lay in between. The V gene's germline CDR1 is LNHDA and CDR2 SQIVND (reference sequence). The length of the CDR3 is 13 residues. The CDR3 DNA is TGTGCCAGTAGCTGGGCATCGGACGGGGAGCTGTTTTTT. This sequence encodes CASSWASDGELFF.

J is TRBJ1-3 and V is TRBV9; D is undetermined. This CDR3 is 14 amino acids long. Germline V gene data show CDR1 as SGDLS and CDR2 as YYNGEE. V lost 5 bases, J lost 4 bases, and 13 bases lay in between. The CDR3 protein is CASRARDGGNTIYF. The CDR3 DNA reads TGTGCCAGCAGGGCCCGGGATGGAGGAAACACCATATATTTT.

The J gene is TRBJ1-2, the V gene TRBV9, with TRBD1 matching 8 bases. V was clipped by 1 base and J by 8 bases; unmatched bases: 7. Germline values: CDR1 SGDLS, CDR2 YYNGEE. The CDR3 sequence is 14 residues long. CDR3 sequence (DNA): TGTGCCAGCAGCGTAATCGCAGGGGGCTACGGCTACACCTTC. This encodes CASSVIAGGYGYTF.

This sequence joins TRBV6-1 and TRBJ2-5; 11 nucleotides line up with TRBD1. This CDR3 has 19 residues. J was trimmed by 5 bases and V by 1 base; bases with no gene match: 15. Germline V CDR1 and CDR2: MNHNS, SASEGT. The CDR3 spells CASSEGTGGFLIGQETQYF. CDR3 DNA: TGTGCCAGCAGTGAAGGGACAGGGGGCTTTCTTATTGGTCAGGAGACCCAGTACTTC.

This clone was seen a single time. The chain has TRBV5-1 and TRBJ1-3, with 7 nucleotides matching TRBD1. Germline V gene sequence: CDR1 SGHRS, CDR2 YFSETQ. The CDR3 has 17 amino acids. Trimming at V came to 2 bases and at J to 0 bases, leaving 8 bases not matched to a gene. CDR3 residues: CASSFNNRGSSGNTIYF. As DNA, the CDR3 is TGCGCCAGCAGCTTCAACAACAGGGGAAGCTCTGGAAACACCATATATTTT.

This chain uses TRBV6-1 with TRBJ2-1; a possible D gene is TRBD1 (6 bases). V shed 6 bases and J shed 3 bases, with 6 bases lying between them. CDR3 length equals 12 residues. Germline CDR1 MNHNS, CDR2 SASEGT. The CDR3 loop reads CASRTGYNEQFF. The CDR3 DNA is TGTGCCAGCAGGACAGGCTACAATGAGCAGTTCTTC.

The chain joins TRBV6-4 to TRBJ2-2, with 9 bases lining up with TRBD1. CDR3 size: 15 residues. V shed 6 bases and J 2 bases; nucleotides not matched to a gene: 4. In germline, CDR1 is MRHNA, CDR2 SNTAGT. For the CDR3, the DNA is TGTGCCAGCAGAAGACAGGGGGTTAACACCGGGGAGCTGTTTTTT. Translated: CASRRQGVNTGELFF.